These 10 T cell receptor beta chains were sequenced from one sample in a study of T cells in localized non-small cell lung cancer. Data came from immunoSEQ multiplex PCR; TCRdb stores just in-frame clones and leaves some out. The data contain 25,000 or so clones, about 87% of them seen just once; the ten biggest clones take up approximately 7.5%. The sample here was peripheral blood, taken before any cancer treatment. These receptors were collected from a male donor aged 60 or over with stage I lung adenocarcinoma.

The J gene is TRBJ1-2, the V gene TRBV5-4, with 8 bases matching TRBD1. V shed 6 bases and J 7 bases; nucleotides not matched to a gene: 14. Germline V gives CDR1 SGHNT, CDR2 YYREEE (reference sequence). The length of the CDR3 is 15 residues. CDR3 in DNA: TGTGCCAGCAACGCTCCCGACAGGGGATACGGTGGCTACACCTTC. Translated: CASNAPDRGYGGYTF.

The CDR3 bases are TGTGCCAGCACCGAAGGAGGGGGGCCTAACTATGGCTACACCTTC. It translates to CASTEGGGPNYGYTF. The chain is built from TRBV6-1 and TRBJ1-2; the D gene is possibly TRBD1 (6 bases). The V end was cut by 7 bases, the J end by 0 bases, with 15 bases between. The CDR3 has 15 amino acids. The germline V gene has CDR1 MNHNS and CDR2 SASEGT.

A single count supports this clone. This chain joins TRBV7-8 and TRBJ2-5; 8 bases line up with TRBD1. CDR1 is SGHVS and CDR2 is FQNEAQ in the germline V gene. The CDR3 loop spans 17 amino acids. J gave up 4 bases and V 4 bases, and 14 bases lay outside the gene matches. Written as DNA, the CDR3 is TGTGCCAGCAGCTCTCCACAGGGGCAGGGGGCTCGAGAGACCCAGTACTTC. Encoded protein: CASSSPQGQGARETQYF.

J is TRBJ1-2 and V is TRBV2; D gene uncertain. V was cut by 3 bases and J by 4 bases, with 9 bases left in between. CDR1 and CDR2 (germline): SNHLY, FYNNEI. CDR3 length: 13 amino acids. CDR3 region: CASSDGRFYGYTF. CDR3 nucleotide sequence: TGTGCCAGCAGTGATGGGAGATTCTATGGCTACACCTTC.

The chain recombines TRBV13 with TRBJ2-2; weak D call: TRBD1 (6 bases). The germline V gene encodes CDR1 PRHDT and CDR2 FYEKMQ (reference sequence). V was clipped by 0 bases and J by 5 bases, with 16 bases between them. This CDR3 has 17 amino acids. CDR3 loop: CASSLGLFQGRTGELFF. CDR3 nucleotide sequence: TGTGCCAGCAGCTTAGGCCTTTTCCAGGGGCGGACCGGGGAGCTGTTTTTT.

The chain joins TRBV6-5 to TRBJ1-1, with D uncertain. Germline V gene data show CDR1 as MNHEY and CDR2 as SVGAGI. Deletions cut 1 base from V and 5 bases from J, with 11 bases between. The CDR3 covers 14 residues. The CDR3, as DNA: TGTGCCAGCAGTTACTTCGGCAGCGCGACTGAAGCTTTCTTT. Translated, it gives CASSYFGSATEAFF.

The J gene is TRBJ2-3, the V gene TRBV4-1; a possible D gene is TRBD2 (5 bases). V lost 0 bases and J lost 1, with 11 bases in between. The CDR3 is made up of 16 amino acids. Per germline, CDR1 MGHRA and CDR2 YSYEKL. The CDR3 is CASSQEWVGGTDTQYF. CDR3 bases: TGCGCCAGCAGCCAAGAATGGGTGGGAGGCACAGATACGCAGTATTTT.

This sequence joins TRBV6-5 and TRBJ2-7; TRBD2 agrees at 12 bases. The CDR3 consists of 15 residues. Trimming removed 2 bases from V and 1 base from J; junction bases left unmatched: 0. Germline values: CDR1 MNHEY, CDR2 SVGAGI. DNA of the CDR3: TGTGCCAGCAGTTACGGGACTAGCGGGTCCTACGAGCAGTACTTC. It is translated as CASSYGTSGSYEQYF.

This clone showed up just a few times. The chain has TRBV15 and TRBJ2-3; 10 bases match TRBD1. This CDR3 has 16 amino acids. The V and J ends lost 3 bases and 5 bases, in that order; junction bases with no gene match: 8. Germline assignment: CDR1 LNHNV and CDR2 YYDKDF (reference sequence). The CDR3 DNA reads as TGTGCCACCAGCAGCTCCGGGACAGGGGTAAAAGATACGCAGTATTTT. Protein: CATSSSGTGVKDTQYF.

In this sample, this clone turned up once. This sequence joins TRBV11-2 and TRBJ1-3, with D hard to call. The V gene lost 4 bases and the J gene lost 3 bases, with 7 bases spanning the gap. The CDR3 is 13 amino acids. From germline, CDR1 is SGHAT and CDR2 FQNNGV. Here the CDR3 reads CASSSRFGNTIYF. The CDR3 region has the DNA TGTGCCAGCAGCTCCAGGTTTGGAAACACCATATATTTT.